A selection of T cell receptor beta chains follows, all from one sample in a study of blood T cells in healthy people across ages. TCRdb fed the 5' RACE reads into MiXCR, producing one record per CDR3 protein. This sample has 550,000 to 800,000 distinct CDR3 sequences, with approximately 31% found just once. The material sequenced was blood. The source of these receptors is a woman of 80 years or more in good health. Each CDR3 is given with its conserved first and last residue. D genes are given only for firm matches. Size tells how often a clone was seen (once, few, many) or the class of an expanded clone, and some rows leave it out.

v_call: TRBV7-2
clone_size: many
j_call: TRBJ1-2
d_call: TRBD1
cdr3_aa: CASSLQGAPRGYTF
cdr3_nt: TGTGCCAGCAGCTTACAGGGGGCACCTAGGGGCTACACCTTC

v_call: TRBV30
clone_size: NA
j_call: TRBJ1-1
d_call: NA
cdr3_aa: CAWREQNTEAFF
cdr3_nt: TGTGCCTGGAGGGAACAGAACACTGAAGCTTTCTTT

v_call: TRBV5-1
clone_size: NA
j_call: TRBJ2-1
d_call: TRBD2
cdr3_aa: CASSTQRDGFNEQFF
cdr3_nt: TGCGCCAGCAGCACGCAGCGGGATGGGTTCAATGAGCAGTTCTTC

v_call: TRBV20-1
clone_size: NA
j_call: TRBJ1-2
d_call: NA
cdr3_aa: CSAKGPGTSYGYTF
cdr3_nt: TGCAGTGCTAAAGGGCCAGGGACCAGCTATGGCTACACCTTC

v_call: TRBV6-2/TRBV6-3
clone_size: many
j_call: TRBJ2-7
d_call: NA
cdr3_aa: CASSPIGSGYEQYF
cdr3_nt: TGTGCCAGCAGTCCCATTGGTTCGGGTTACGAGCAGTACTTC

v_call: TRBV5-5
clone_size: many
j_call: TRBJ1-2
d_call: NA
cdr3_aa: CASSLAPGQGYGYTF
cdr3_nt: TGTGCCAGCAGCTTGGCCCCGGGGCAGGGCTATGGCTACACCTTC

v_call: TRBV6-5
clone_size: NA
j_call: TRBJ2-7
d_call: TRBD2
cdr3_aa: CASSSPSGAHYYEQYF
cdr3_nt: TGTGCCAGCAGTTCCCCTAGCGGAGCCCACTATTACGAGCAGTACTTC

v_call: TRBV12-3/TRBV12-4
clone_size: many
j_call: TRBJ2-1
d_call: NA
cdr3_aa: CASSGLAQLYNEQFF
cdr3_nt: TGTGCCAGCAGTGGGCTCGCGCAACTATACAATGAGCAGTTCTTC

v_call: TRBV7-9
clone_size: NA
j_call: TRBJ2-2
d_call: TRBD1
cdr3_aa: CARPGGNTGELFF
cdr3_nt: TGTGCCAGACCAGGGGGAAACACCGGGGAGCTGTTTTTT

v_call: TRBV29-1
clone_size: many
j_call: TRBJ2-5
d_call: NA
cdr3_aa: CSVVPAEKTQYF
cdr3_nt: TGCAGCGTTGTTCCAGCGGAGAAGACCCAGTACTTC

v_call: TRBV20-1
clone_size: NA
j_call: TRBJ2-2
d_call: TRBD1
cdr3_aa: CSAPGQGNTGELFF
cdr3_nt: TGCAGTGCCCCTGGACAGGGGAACACCGGGGAGCTGTTTTTT

v_call: TRBV4-3
clone_size: once
j_call: TRBJ1-1
d_call: NA
cdr3_aa: CASSPEGGPTEAFF
cdr3_nt: TGCGCCAGCAGCCCAGAGGGGGGGCCAACTGAAGCTTTCTTT

v_call: TRBV2
clone_size: NA
j_call: TRBJ2-7
d_call: NA
cdr3_aa: CASTYKGLSSYNEQYF
cdr3_nt: TGTGCCAGCACCTACAAGGGTTTAAGCTCCTACAATGAGCAGTACTTC

v_call: TRBV7-2
clone_size: NA
j_call: TRBJ2-5
d_call: NA
cdr3_aa: CASSSNPGYQETQYF
cdr3_nt: TGTGCCAGCAGCTCAAACCCGGGGTACCAAGAGACCCAGTACTTC

v_call: TRBV6-5
clone_size: many
j_call: TRBJ2-2
d_call: NA
cdr3_aa: CASSYGRGGNTGELFF
cdr3_nt: TGTGCCAGCAGCTACGGGAGAGGGGGCAACACCGGGGAGCTGTTTTTT

v_call: TRBV18
clone_size: many
j_call: TRBJ1-1
d_call: NA
cdr3_aa: CASRSPNTEAFF
cdr3_nt: TGTGCCAGCCGGTCACCGAACACTGAAGCTTTCTTT

v_call: TRBV30
clone_size: few
j_call: TRBJ1-4
d_call: NA
cdr3_aa: CAWKGPTGEKLFF
cdr3_nt: TGTGCCTGGAAGGGGCCAACTGGCGAAAAACTGTTTTTT

v_call: TRBV7-8
clone_size: NA
j_call: TRBJ2-1
d_call: TRBD2
cdr3_aa: CASSPLSSGQQFF
cdr3_nt: TGTGCCAGCAGCCCCCTGTCTAGCGGACAGCAGTTCTTC

v_call: TRBV24-1
clone_size: NA
j_call: TRBJ2-1
d_call: NA
cdr3_aa: CATSPEGPYYNEQFF
cdr3_nt: TGTGCCACGAGCCCCGAGGGACCATACTACAATGAGCAGTTCTTC

v_call: TRBV3-1
clone_size: many
j_call: TRBJ2-5
d_call: TRBD2
cdr3_aa: CASSQEGTSGKETQYF
cdr3_nt: TGTGCCAGCAGCCAAGAGGGGACTAGCGGAAAAGAGACCCAGTACTTC

v_call: TRBV20-1
clone_size: many
j_call: TRBJ2-3
d_call: NA
cdr3_aa: CSARGTAGDTQYF
cdr3_nt: TGCAGTGCTAGAGGGACTGCTGGGGATACGCAGTATTTT

v_call: TRBV7-7
clone_size: few
j_call: TRBJ2-2
d_call: NA
cdr3_aa: CASSPMARARLGELFF
cdr3_nt: TGTGCTAGCAGCCCAATGGCCCGGGCCCGGCTCGGGGAGCTGTTTTTT